These T cell receptor beta chains were read from a single sample in a study of cytomegalovirus exposure and HLA in healthy donors. The data were produced by immunoSEQ multiplex PCR, yet TCRdb's version contains in-frame clones alone and is incomplete. In the table there are roughly 110,000 clones, around 78% of which are singletons. The sample consisted of PBMCs. The receptors originated from a man aged 25-45 years in good health and CMV-seronegative. Each CDR3 is given with its conserved first and last residue. Some rows mark clone size as missing; the rest say once, few, many or name a class of expanded clone.

clone size	V gene	CDR3 protein
.	TRBV10-3	CAISESSSGSYEQYF
.	TRBV2	CASSDRLGAVEKLFF
.	TRBV15	CATSRVPGSPTLEQYF
.	TRBV4-1	CASSQGQAESSYEQYF
.	TRBV5-1	CASSAAVLTDTQYF
.	TRBV28	CASSTGRGIYFYF
few	TRBV5-1	CASSNGLAGYNEQFF
.	TRBV4-1	CASSQRQGATYEQYF
few	TRBV11-2	CASSLDQRASGSDEQFF
.	TRBV4-1	CASSPVGNPQPQHF
once	TRBV18	CASSLQDIATNEKLFF
once	TRBV30	CAWSTTTGWDEKLFF
.	TRBV4-1	CASSQGSSGGSYEQYF
.	TRBV11-3	CASSLESGSTDTQYF
.	TRBV15	CATSREGGGRETQYF
once	TRBV5-1	CASSLDRDYGYTF
.	TRBV7-9	CASSPRQGEPYEQYF